The sequence of this TCR beta chain was determined in a study of neoadjuvant anti-PD-1 for oral cavity cancer. Overall study: Nivolumab at 3 mg/kg was mostly given biweekly, three to four doses, pre-surgery. Around day 43, patients without progression received a fourth nivolumab dose before surgery.

Germline V gene sequence: CDR1 MNHEY, CDR2 SMNVEV (reference sequence). V lost 5 bases, J lost 4 bases, and 14 bases lay in between. This CDR3 contains 15 residues. The table came from immunoSEQ multiplex PCR; TCRdb's copy has only in-frame clones and leaves some out. The sample gives approximately 13,000 clones, over 60% of which show up once; approximately 3% is in the top ten. This sample's time point: after neoadjuvant nivolumab, at surgical resection. Sequenced material: PBMCs, taken after nivolumab (anti-PD-1) treatment. The gene calls are TRBV27 and TRBJ2-2, with D perhaps matching TRBD1 (6 bases). The TCR originated in a person aged 40 to 85 with oral cavity squamous cell carcinoma. The CDR3 loop is CASSPQGQPTGELFF. The CDR3 nucleotides read TGTGCCAGCAGTCCACAGGGCCAGCCCACCGGGGAGCTGTTTTTT.